A selection of T cell receptor beta chains follows, all from one sample in a study of post-analysis software for immune sequencing data. TCRdb processed the PCR reads anew with MiXCR; each CDR3 protein has one entry. The data show around 200,000 distinct CDR3 sequences, approximately 28% seen once. Specimen: blood. The source of these receptors is a girl under 18 with multiple sclerosis. The CDR3 runs from the conserved cysteine through the conserved F or W. The D gene is left open where the match is weak. Rows give clone size only sometimes, using once, few, many, or a class for an expanded clone.

CDR3aa	CDR3nt	d_gene	j_gene	abundance	v_gene
CSARDLTTSYNSPLHF	TGCAGTGCTAGAGATCTGACGACTAGTTATAATTCACCCCTCCACTTT	.	TRBJ1-6	few	TRBV20-1
CASMPLGKGETQYF	TGTGCCAGCATGCCGTTGGGGAAAGGAGAGACCCAGTACTTC	.	TRBJ2-5	once	TRBV6-1
CASSSRTGGYNEQFF	TGCGCCAGCAGCTCCCGGACAGGGGGCTACAATGAGCAGTTCTTC	TRBD1	TRBJ2-1	.	TRBV5-1
CASSKDRVRNQPQHF	TGTGCCAGCAGCAAAGACAGGGTTCGCAATCAGCCCCAGCATTTT	TRBD1	TRBJ1-5	.	TRBV7-2
CASSYSSAGTGGYTF	TGTGCCAGCAGTTACTCGAGTGCGGGGACTGGCGGCTACACCTTC	.	TRBJ1-2	many	TRBV6-6
CSVTQTSGSSYEQFF	TGCAGCGTTACACAAACTAGCGGGAGTAGCTATGAGCAGTTCTTC	TRBD2	TRBJ2-1	many	TRBV29-1
CASSLIRVDRTYEQYF	TGTGCCAGCAGTCTCATACGGGTAGACAGAACCTACGAGCAGTACTTC	.	TRBJ2-7	.	TRBV28
CASSPSGGDYNGQFF	TGCGCCAGCAGCCCTAGCGGGGGGGATTACAATGGGCAGTTCTTC	TRBD2	TRBJ2-1	.	TRBV5-1
CASSPSNYGYTF	TGTGCCAGCAGCCCCTCTAACTATGGCTACACCTTC	.	TRBJ1-2	many	TRBV5-6
CASSQPTFTKETQYF	TGCGCCAGCAGCCAGCCTACTTTTACCAAAGAGACCCAGTACTTC	.	TRBJ2-5	many	TRBV4-1
CASSSLPTTTYEQYF	TGTGCCAGCAGCTCCCTGCCGACCACTACCTACGAGCAGTACTTC	.	TRBJ2-7	many	TRBV5-5
CSGGTSGVRYF	TGCAGCGGAGGGACTAGCGGGGTGAGGTACTTC	TRBD2	TRBJ2-7	.	TRBV29-1
CASSLGREGRGYTF	TGTGCCAGCAGCTTGGGCCGGGAGGGGCGGGGCTACACCTTC	.	TRBJ1-2	.	TRBV7-2
CASSSGLRAGDTEKLFF	TGCGCCAGCAGCTCCGGTTTACGGGCAGGGGATACTGAAAAACTGTTTTTT	.	TRBJ1-4	.	TRBV5-1
CASRRELTDTQYF	TGTGCCAGCAGGAGGGAGCTCACAGATACGCAGTATTTT	.	TRBJ2-3	.	TRBV5-4
CASSQRQGDFLRNTEAFF	TGCGCCAGCAGCCAAAGACAGGGGGATTTTCTAAGGAACACTGAAGCTTTCTTT	TRBD1	TRBJ1-1	.	TRBV4-1
CATSRASGGAKTQYF	TGTGCCACCAGCAGAGCTTCTGGGGGGGCCAAGACCCAGTACTTC	.	TRBJ2-5	many	TRBV15
CASSSYIAPNNEQYF	TGTGCCAGCAGCTCCTACATAGCCCCTAACAATGAGCAGTACTTC	.	TRBJ2-5	few	TRBV5-5
CASSPGGLAGGINNEQFF	TGTGCCAGCAGTCCAGGAGGGCTAGCGGGGGGGATAAACAATGAGCAGTTCTTC	TRBD2	TRBJ2-1	many	TRBV11-2
CASSPNGQERTDTQYF	TGTGCCAGCAGTCCGAATGGACAAGAACGCACAGATACGCAGTATTTT	.	TRBJ2-3	many	TRBV12-3/TRBV12-4
CASSLDSNNSPLHF	TGTGCCAGCAGCTTAGACAGCAATAATTCACCCCTCCACTTT	.	TRBJ1-6	few	TRBV7-9
CASSFRDWDRGRGEQYF	TGTGCCAGCAGCTTTAGAGACTGGGACAGGGGGCGCGGGGAGCAGTACTTC	TRBD1	TRBJ2-7	few	TRBV5-5
CASSEALASGGSTDTQYF	TGTGCCAGCAGTGAAGCGCTGGCTAGCGGGGGGTCCACAGATACGCAGTATTTT	TRBD2	TRBJ2-3	many	TRBV6-1
CASSPRLAGGLDTQYF	TGCGCCAGCAGCCCCAGACTAGCGGGAGGATTAGATACGCAGTATTTT	TRBD2	TRBJ2-3	.	TRBV5-1
CSTSRPGAITDTQYF	TGCAGTACCTCCAGACCGGGAGCTATCACAGATACGCAGTATTTT	.	TRBJ2-3	many	TRBV20-1
CASSWRREGIYEQYF	TGTGCCAGCAGCTGGCGTCGTGAGGGGATCTACGAGCAGTACTTC	.	TRBJ2-7	.	TRBV7-2
CASSYLDVPNEQYF	TGTGCCAGCAGTTACTTGGACGTCCCCAACGAGCAGTACTTC	.	TRBJ2-7	many	TRBV6-5
CASSPEMAPYEQYF	TGTGCCAGCTCACCGGAGATGGCCCCCTACGAGCAGTACTTC	.	TRBJ2-7	.	TRBV18
CASRDGRYTEAFF	TGTGCCAGCAGGGACGGACGGTACACTGAAGCTTTCTTT	.	TRBJ1-1	.	TRBV6-5
CASSYRLGASGSRDEQFF	TGTGCCAGCAGTTACAGGCTGGGTGCTAGCGGGAGCCGGGATGAGCAGTTCTTC	TRBD2	TRBJ2-1	.	TRBV6-5
CASSLVGAHYNEQFF	TGTGCCAGCAGCTTAGTTGGTGCCCACTACAATGAGCAGTTCTTC	.	TRBJ2-1	many	TRBV7-2
CSVTRETSTDTQYF	TGCAGCGTGACCCGGGAGACTAGCACAGATACGCAGTATTTT	.	TRBJ2-3	few	TRBV29-1
CASSDSGTSGGSAQYF	TGCGCCAGCAGCGACTCCGGGACTAGCGGGGGATCGGCCCAGTACTTC	TRBD2	TRBJ2-5	.	TRBV5-1
CASSFRVLNGYGQYF	TGCGCCAGCAGCTTCAGGGTTCTTAATGGCTACGGGCAGTACTTC	.	TRBJ2-7	few	TRBV5-1
CAIRGGLAATNTGELFF	TGTGCCATCAGGGGAGGACTAGCGGCTACGAACACCGGGGAGCTGTTTTTT	TRBD2	TRBJ2-2	.	TRBV10-3
CASSRSSDRTVNTEAFF	TGTGCCAGCAGTCGCTCCTCCGACAGGACAGTGAACACTGAAGCTTTCTTT	.	TRBJ1-1	few	TRBV6-6
CASEAGGEQYF	TGTGCCAGCGAGGCAGGGGGCGAGCAGTACTTC	TRBD1	TRBJ2-7	.	TRBV28
CASSLMAETDTQYF	TGTGCCAGCAGCTTAATGGCAGAGACAGATACGCAGTATTTT	.	TRBJ2-3	many	TRBV7-3
CASSGSEGSYNEQFF	TGTGCCAGCAGTGGGAGCGAGGGCTCCTACAATGAGCAGTTCTTC	.	TRBJ2-1	.	TRBV6-1
CASSFSSQAQETQYF	TGTGCCAGCAGCTTTAGTTCCCAAGCCCAAGAGACCCAGTACTTC	.	TRBJ2-5	many	TRBV5-6
CASSWTDTQGSEQYF	TGTGCCAGCAGCTGGACAGATACCCAAGGGAGTGAGCAGTACTTC	.	TRBJ2-4	few	TRBV7-9
CASSEGLAGGYQETQYF	TGCGCCAGCAGCGAGGGACTAGCGGGAGGCTACCAAGAGACCCAGTACTTC	TRBD2	TRBJ2-5	.	TRBV5-1
CASSPWSAGELFF	TGTGCCAGCTCTCCCTGGAGCGCCGGGGAGCTGTTTTTT	.	TRBJ2-2	few	TRBV18
CASSDEETQYF	TGTGCCAGCAGTGATGAGGAGACCCAGTACTTC	.	TRBJ2-5	medium-sized	TRBV2
CAPEGSLGRLNTEAFF	TGTGCCCCCGAGGGGAGCCTAGGACGTCTGAACACTGAAGCTTTCTTT	.	TRBJ1-1	few	TRBV21-1
CASSLGRASYEQYF	TGTGCCAGCAGCTTAGGGCGGGCCTCCTACGAGCAGTACTTC	.	TRBJ2-7	.	TRBV7-8
CASSQDPWQPQHF	TGCGCCAGCAGCCAAGATCCATGGCAGCCCCAGCATTTT	.	TRBJ1-5	many	TRBV4-1
CAITGTLVSPPHF	TGTGCCATCACCGGCACTTTGGTTTCACCCCCCCACTTT	.	TRBJ1-6	.	TRBV10-3
CASSLDPQHTQYF	TGTGCCAGCAGCTTAGATCCCCAGCATACGCAGTATTTT	.	TRBJ2-3	.	TRBV7-8